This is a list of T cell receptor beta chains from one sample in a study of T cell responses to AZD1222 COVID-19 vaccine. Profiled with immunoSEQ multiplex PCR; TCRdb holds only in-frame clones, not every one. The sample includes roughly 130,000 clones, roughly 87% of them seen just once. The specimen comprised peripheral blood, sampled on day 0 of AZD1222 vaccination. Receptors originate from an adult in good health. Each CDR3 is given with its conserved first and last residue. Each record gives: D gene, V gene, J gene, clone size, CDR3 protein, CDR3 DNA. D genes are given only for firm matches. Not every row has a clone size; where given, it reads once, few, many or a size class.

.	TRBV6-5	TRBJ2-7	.	CASRRQRRGFYEQYF	TGTGCCAGCAGGCGACAGCGAAGGGGCTTCTACGAGCAGTACTTC
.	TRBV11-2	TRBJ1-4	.	CASSLGGTNEKLFF	TGTGCCAGCAGCTTAGGAGGAACTAATGAAAAACTGTTTTTT
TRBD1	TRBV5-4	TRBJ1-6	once	CASSGGQSSYNSPLHF	TGTGCCAGCAGCGGGGGACAGAGCTCCTATAATTCACCCCTCCACTTT
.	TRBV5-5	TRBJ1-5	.	CASSPGQNQPQHF	TGTGCCAGCAGCCCCGGACAGAATCAGCCCCAGCATTTT
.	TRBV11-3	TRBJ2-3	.	CASSPDGSTDTQYF	TGTGCCAGCAGCCCTGATGGGAGCACAGATACGCAGTATTTT
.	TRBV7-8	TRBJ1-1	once	CASSLAVGGAFF	TGTGCCAGCAGCTTAGCAGTAGGGGGAGCTTTCTTT
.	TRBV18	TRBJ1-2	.	CASSPGFQALDGGYTF	TGTGCCAGCTCACCTGGGTTCCAGGCCCTAGACGGTGGCTACACCTTC
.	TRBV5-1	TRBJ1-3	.	CASSLLPPGLVLGLSGNTIYF	TGCGCCAGCAGCTTGCTTCCCCCGGGACTGGTTTTGGGGTTATCTGGAAACACCATATATTTT
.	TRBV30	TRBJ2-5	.	CAWSLSGGSETQYF	TGTGCCTGGAGTCTTTCAGGAGGGTCTGAGACCCAGTACTTC
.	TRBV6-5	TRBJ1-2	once	CASSQIQGSAGYTF	TGTGCCAGCAGTCAAATACAGGGTTCGGCTGGCTACACCTTC
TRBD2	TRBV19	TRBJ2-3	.	CASSGGGSTDTQYF	TGTGCCAGTAGTGGCGGGGGGAGCACAGATACGCAGTATTTT
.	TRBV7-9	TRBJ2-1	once	CASSLALGSYNEQFF	TGTGCCAGCAGCTTAGCCTTAGGCTCCTACAATGAGCAGTTCTTC
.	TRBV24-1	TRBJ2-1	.	CATSDPLDREVNEQFF	TGTGCCACCAGTGACCCCCTCGATAGGGAGGTCAATGAGCAGTTCTTC
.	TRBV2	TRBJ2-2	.	CASSEAPGELFF	TGTGCCAGCAGTGAAGCTCCCGGGGAGCTGTTTTTT
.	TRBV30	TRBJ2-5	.	CAWSVGRTQYF	TGTGCCTGGAGTGTGGGACGTACCCAGTACTTC
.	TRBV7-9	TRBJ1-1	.	CASSLGGEAFF	TGTGCCAGCAGCTTAGGGGGTGAAGCTTTCTTT
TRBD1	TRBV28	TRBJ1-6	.	CASSLGKTGAIYNSPLHF	TGTGCCAGCAGTTTAGGCAAGACAGGGGCGATCTATAATTCACCCCTCCACTTT
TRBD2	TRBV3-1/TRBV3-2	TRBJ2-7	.	CASSQDPAGGSSSYEQYF	TGTGCCAGCAGCCAAGATCCAGCGGGGGGCTCAAGCTCCTACGAGCAGTACTTC
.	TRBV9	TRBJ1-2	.	CASRPAGSGYTF	TGTGCCAGCCGGCCGGCCGGGTCGGGCTACACCTTC
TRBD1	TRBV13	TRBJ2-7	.	CASSTRDSPYEQYF	TGTGCCAGCAGCACCCGGGACAGCCCGTACGAGCAGTACTTC
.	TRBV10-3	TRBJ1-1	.	CAISDSQGNTEAFF	TGTGCCATCAGTGATTCACAGGGAAACACTGAAGCTTTCTTT
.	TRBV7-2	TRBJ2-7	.	CASSLAGLGPYEQYF	TGTGCCAGCAGCTTGGCAGGCCTAGGGCCCTACGAGCAGTACTTC
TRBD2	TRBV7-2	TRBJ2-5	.	CASSSWGGQETQYF	TGTGCCAGCAGCTCATGGGGGGGCCAAGAGACCCAGTACTTC
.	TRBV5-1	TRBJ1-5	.	CASSLDSPSNQPQHF	TGCGCCAGCAGCTTGGATTCACCGAGCAATCAGCCCCAGCATTTT